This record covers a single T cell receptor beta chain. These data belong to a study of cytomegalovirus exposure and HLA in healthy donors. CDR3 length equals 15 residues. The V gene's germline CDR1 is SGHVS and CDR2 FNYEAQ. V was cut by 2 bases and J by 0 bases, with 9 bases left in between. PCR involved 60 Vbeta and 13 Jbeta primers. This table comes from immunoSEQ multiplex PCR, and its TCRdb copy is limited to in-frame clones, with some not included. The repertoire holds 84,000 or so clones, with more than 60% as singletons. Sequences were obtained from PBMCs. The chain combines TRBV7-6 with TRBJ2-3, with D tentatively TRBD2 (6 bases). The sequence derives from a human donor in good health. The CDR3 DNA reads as TGTGCCAGCAGCTTAAGGACTAAGAGCACAGATACGCAGTATTTT. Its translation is CASSLRTKSTDTQYF.